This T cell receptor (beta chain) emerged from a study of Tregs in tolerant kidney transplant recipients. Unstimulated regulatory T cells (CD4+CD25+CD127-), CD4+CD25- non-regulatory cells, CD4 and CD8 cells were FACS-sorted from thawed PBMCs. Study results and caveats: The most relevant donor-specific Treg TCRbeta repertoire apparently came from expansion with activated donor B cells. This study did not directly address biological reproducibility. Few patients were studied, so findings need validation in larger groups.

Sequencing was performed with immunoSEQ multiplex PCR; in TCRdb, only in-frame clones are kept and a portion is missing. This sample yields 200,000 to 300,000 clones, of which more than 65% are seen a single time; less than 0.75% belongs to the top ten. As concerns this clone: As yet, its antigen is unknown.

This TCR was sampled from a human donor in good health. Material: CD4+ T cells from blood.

CDR3 protein: CAWSAWEGLGQYF. The CDR3 region has the DNA TGTGCCTGGAGTGCCTGGGAGGGCTTGGGGCAGTACTTC. The rearrangement links TRBV30 to TRBJ2-7; 7 bases agree with TRBD2. The V segment lost 1 base and the J segment 9 bases; nucleotides outside the gene matches: 9. There are 13 residues in the CDR3. Looked up from germline, CDR1 is GTSNPN and CDR2 is SVGIG (reference sequence).